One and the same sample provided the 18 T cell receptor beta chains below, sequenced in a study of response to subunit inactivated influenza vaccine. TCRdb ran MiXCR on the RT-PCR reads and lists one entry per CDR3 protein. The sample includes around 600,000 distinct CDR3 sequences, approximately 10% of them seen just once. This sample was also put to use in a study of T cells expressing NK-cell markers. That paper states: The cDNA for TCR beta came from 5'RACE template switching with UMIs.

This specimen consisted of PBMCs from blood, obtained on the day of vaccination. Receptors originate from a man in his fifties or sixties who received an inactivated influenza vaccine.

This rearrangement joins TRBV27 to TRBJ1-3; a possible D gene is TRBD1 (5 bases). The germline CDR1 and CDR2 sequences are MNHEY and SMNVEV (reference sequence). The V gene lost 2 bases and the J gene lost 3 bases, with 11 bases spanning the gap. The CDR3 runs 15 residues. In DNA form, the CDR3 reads TGTGCCAGCAGTTTAGAGGGGCGGGGTGGAAACACCATATATTTT. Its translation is CASSLEGRGGNTIYF.

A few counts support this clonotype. The CDR3 here is CASSMASYKISYNEQFF. CDR3 coding DNA: TGTGCCAGTAGTATGGCTAGCTATAAAATTTCCTACAATGAGCAGTTCTTC. The rearrangement uses TRBV19 and TRBJ2-1, with D possibly being TRBD2 (5 bases). Germline V lookup: CDR1 LNHDA, CDR2 SQIVND (reference sequence). V lost 3 bases to trimming and J lost 1 base, with 16 bases between them. This CDR3 is built from 17 residues. Full variable domain (missing parts from reference TRBV19 and TRBJ2-1): DGGITQSPKYLFRKEGQNVTLSCEQNLNHDAMYWYRQDPGQGLRLIYYSQIVNDFQKGDIAEGYSVSREKKESFPLTVTSAQKNPTAFYLCASSMASYKISYNEQFFGPGTRLTVL.

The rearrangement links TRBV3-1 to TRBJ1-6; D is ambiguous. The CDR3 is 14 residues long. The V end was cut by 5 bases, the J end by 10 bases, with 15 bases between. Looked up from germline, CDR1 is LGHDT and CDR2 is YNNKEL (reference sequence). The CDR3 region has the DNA TGTGCCAGCAGCGAAGTCCTCCAGTACTCACCCCTCCACTTT. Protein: CASSEVLQYSPLHF. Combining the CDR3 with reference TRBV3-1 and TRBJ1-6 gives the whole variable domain DTAVSQTPKYLVTQMGNDKSIKCEQNLGHDTMYWYKQDSKKFLKIMFSYNNKELIINETVPNRFSPKSPDKAHLNLHINSLELGDSAVYFCASSEVLQYSPLHFGNGTRLTVT.

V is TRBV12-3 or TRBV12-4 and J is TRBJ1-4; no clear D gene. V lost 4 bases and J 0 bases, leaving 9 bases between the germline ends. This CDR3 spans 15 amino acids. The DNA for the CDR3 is TGTGCCAGCAGTTCCGAAATTGCAACTAATGAAAAACTGTTTTTT. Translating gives CASSSEIATNEKLFF.

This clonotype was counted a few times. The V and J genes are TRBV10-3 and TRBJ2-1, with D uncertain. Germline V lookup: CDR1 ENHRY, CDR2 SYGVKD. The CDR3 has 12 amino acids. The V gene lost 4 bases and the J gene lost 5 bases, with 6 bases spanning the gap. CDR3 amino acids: CAISVQHNEQFF. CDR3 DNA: TGTGCCATCAGTGTACAACACAATGAGCAGTTCTTC.

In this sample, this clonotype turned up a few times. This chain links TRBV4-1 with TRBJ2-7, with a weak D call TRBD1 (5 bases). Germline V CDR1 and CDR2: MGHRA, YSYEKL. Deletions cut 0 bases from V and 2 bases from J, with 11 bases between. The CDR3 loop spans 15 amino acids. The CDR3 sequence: CASSQEQAVPYEQYF. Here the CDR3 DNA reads TGCGCCAGCAGCCAAGAACAGGCAGTACCCTACGAGCAGTACTTC.

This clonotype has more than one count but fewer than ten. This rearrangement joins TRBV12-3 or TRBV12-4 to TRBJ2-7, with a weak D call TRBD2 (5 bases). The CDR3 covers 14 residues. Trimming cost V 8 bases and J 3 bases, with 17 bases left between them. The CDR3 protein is CASSRSGRGYEQYF. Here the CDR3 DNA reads TGTGCCAGCTCTAGATCGGGAAGAGGCTACGAGCAGTACTTC.

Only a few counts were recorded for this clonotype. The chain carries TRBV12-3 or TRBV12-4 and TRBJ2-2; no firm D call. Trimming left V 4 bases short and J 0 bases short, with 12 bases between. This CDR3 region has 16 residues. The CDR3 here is CASSSLQGTNTGELFF. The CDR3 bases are TGTGCCAGCAGTTCCCTCCAAGGGACGAACACCGGGGAGCTGTTTTTT.

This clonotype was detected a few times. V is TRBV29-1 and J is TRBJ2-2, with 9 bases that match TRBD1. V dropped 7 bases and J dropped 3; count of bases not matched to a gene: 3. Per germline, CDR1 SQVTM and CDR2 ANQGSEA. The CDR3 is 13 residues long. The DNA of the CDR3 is TGCAGCGCCGACAGGGGGTACACCGGGGAGCTGTTTTTT. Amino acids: CSADRGYTGELFF.

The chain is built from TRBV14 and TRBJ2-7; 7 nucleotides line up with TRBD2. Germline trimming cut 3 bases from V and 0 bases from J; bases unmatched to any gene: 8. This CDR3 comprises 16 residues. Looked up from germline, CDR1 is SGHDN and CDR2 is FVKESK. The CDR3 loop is CASSHAAGDDSYEQYF. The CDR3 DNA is TGTGCCAGCAGCCACGCGGCGGGGGACGACTCCTACGAGCAGTACTTC.

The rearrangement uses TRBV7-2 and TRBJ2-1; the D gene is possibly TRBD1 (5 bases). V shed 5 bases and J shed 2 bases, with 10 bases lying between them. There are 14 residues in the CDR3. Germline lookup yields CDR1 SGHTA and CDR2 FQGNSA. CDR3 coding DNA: TGTGCCAGCAGCCCCCTAGGGGCCTACAATGAGCAGTTCTTC. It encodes CASSPLGAYNEQFF.

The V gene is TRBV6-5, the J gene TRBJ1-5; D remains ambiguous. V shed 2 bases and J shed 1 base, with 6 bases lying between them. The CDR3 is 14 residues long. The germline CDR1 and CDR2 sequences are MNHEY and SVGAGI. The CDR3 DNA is TGTGCCAGCAGTTACCCTAACAGCAATCAGCCCCAGCATTTT. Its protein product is CASSYPNSNQPQHF.

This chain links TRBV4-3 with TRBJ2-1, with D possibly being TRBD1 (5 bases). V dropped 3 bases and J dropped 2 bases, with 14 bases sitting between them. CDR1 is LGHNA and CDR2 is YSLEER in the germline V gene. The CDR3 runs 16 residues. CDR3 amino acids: CASSQDGRAAYNEQFF. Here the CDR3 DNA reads TGCGCCAGCAGCCAGGATGGCAGGGCCGCCTACAATGAGCAGTTCTTC.

Here the CDR3 DNA reads TGTGCCATCAGTGAAAAAGGACTAGTTTACAATGAGCAGTTCTTC. Translating it yields CAISEKGLVYNEQFF. The chain is built from TRBV10-3 and TRBJ2-1, with 7 bases identical to TRBD2. Germline V gene data show CDR1 as ENHRY and CDR2 as SYGVKD. J lost 4 bases, V lost 3 bases, and 6 bases had no gene match. This CDR3 has 15 residues.

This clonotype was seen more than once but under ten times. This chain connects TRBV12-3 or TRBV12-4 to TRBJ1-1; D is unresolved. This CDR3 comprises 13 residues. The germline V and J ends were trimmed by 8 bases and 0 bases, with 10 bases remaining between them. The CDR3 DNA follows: TGTGCCAGCTCCACATATGTGAACACTGAAGCTTTCTTT. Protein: CASSTYVNTEAFF.

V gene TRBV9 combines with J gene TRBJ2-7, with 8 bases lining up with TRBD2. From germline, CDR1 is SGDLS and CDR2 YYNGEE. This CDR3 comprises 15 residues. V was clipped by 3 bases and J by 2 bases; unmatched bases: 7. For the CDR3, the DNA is TGTGCCAGCAGCGGTAGCGGGACCAACACCTACGAGCAGTACTTC. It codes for CASSGSGTNTYEQYF.

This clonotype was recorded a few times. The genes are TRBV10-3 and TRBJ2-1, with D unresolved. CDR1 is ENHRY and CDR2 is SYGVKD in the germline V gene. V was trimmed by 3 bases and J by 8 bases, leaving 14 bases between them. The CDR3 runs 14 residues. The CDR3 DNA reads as TGTGCCATCAGTGACCCCTTAGTTAGGTATGAGCAGTTCTTC. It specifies CAISDPLVRYEQFF.

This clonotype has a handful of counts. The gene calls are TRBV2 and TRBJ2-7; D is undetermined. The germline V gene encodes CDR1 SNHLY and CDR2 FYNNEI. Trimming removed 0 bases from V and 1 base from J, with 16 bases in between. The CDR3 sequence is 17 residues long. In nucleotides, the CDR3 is TGTGCCAGCAGTGAAGCGGGGTCGGCTAGACAATCCTACGAGCAGTACTTC. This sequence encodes CASSEAGSARQSYEQYF.